A single sample is the source of the 13 T cell receptor beta chains below, sequenced in a study of blood T cell repertoires in COVID-19. Method: immunoSEQ multiplex PCR; TCRdb's copy keeps in-frame clones and lacks some. The table has about 120,000 clones, just under 90% seen once. Material: peripheral blood. The receptors shown here come from a woman aged 50 to 60 with acute or convalescent COVID-19.

This chain links TRBV7-3 with TRBJ2-3, with D perhaps TRBD1 (5 bases). This CDR3 comprises 16 residues. Germline CDR1 reads SGHTA; CDR2 reads FQGTGA. Trimming pared 1 base from V and 4 bases from J, leaving 15 bases between. The CDR3 here is CASSLKGPRGADTQYF. CDR3 DNA sequence: TGTGCCAGCAGCTTAAAGGGGCCCAGAGGAGCAGATACGCAGTATTTT.

The V gene is TRBV7-8, the J gene TRBJ1-4, with TRBD1 identical over 7 bases. Germline V gene data show CDR1 as SGHVS and CDR2 as FQNEAQ. This CDR3 has 15 residues. V dropped 2 bases and J dropped 4; count of bases not matched to a gene: 4. In nucleotides, the CDR3 is TGTGCCAGCAGCTTACAGGGGGAGAGTAATGAAAAACTGTTTTTT. It encodes CASSLQGESNEKLFF.

The rearrangement uses TRBV20-1 and TRBJ2-1; D unresolved. V shed 5 bases and J shed 6 bases, with 8 bases lying between them. Germline V gene lookup returns CDR1 DFQATT and CDR2 SNEGSKA (reference sequence). CDR3 size: 11 residues. Written as DNA, the CDR3 is TGCAGTGCTGCCCCTAGCAATGAGCAGTTCTTC. Its translation: CSAAPSNEQFF.

This sequence joins TRBV12-3 or TRBV12-4 and TRBJ1-2; D uncertain. The CDR3 sequence is 12 residues long. The germline V and J ends were trimmed by 7 bases and 7 bases, with 13 bases remaining between them. The CDR3 loop is CASTPAGRGYTF. The CDR3 DNA is TGTGCCAGCACCCCAGCGGGCCGTGGCTACACCTTC.

The J gene is TRBJ2-7, the V gene TRBV16; 8 positions match TRBD1. With 3 bases clipped from V and 7 bases from J, the junction kept 5 bases outside the gene matches. The CDR3 covers 13 residues. Looked up from germline, CDR1 is KGHSY and CDR2 is FQNENV. This CDR3 reads CASSHTRQGEQYF. The CDR3 bases are TGTGCCAGCAGCCATACGCGACAGGGGGAGCAGTACTTC.

The chain has TRBV25-1 and TRBJ2-1; 14 bases are a match to TRBD2. This CDR3 has 16 residues. V gave up 4 bases and J gave up 7 bases; unmatched junction bases: 6. Germline CDR1 is MGHDK and CDR2 is SYGVNS. DNA for the CDR3: TGTGCCAGCAGTGCCGTCGGGACTAGCGGGAGAAATGAGCAGTTCTTC. This sequence encodes CASSAVGTSGRNEQFF.

In its sample, this clone was seen once. The same CDR3 can be traced to other DNA sequences in this sample. The chain uses TRBV5-1 and TRBJ1-5; TRBD1 matches 7 bases. CDR1 and CDR2 from the germline V gene are SGHRS and YFSETQ. This CDR3 is built from 14 residues. The J segment lost 7 bases and the V segment lost 0 bases, leaving 4 bases of the junction unmatched. The CDR3 coding sequence is TGCGCCAGCAGCTTGGAGGGGGCCGGACAGCCCCAGCATTTT. This encodes CASSLEGAGQPQHF.

The genes are TRBV21-1 and TRBJ2-7; the DNA was not used to check the table's D call, TRBD1. TRBV21-1 is marked as a pseudogene. The CDR3 is made up of 11 amino acids. The CDR3 coding sequence is TGTGCCAGCAGCAAGGGCCGTATCTCGGACTTC. Translation gives CASSKGRISDF.

The J gene is TRBJ2-3, the V gene TRBV5-1; 7 nucleotides line up with TRBD2. The CDR3 length is 16 residues. The V gene's germline CDR1 is SGHRS and CDR2 YFSETQ. J was trimmed by 6 bases and V by 0 bases; bases with no gene match: 10. CDR3 in amino acids: CASSLGSSGPPDTQYF. The CDR3 DNA reads TGCGCCAGCAGCTTGGGGTCTAGCGGCCCTCCGGATACGCAGTATTTT.

V usage is TRBV7-9 and J usage is TRBJ1-6; D remains unclear. V was trimmed by 0 bases and J by 8 bases, leaving 11 bases between them. CDR1 and CDR2 (germline): SEHNR, FQNEAQ (reference sequence). The CDR3 runs to 15 residues. The CDR3 bases are TGTGCCAGCAGCTTAGCTTCTCTGGCTTATTCACCCCTCCACTTT. It yields the protein CASSLASLAYSPLHF.

The rearrangement links TRBV19 to TRBJ2-3, with D possibly TRBD2 on 5 matching bases. Deletions cut 3 bases from V and 2 bases from J, with 9 bases between. This CDR3 spans 14 amino acids. Per the germline V gene, CDR1 is LNHDA and CDR2 is SQIVND (reference sequence). In nucleotides, the CDR3 is TGTGCCAGTAGTATCCAGCGGCCCACAGATACGCAGTATTTT. Protein sequence: CASSIQRPTDTQYF.

The V gene is TRBV15, the J gene TRBJ2-1, with 11 bases identical to TRBD2. The length of the CDR3 is 15 residues. Trimming cost V 5 bases and J 4 bases; bases outside gene matches: 4. Germline-derived CDR1 and CDR2 are LNHNV and YYDKDF (reference sequence). The CDR3 DNA reads as TGTGCCACCAGCTTAGCGGGGGGGATGTACAATGAGCAGTTCTTC. The encoded protein is CATSLAGGMYNEQFF.

V usage is TRBV7-9 and J usage is TRBJ2-1, with D maybe TRBD1 (7 bases). CDR1 and CDR2 from the germline V gene are SEHNR and FQNEAQ (reference sequence). The V and J ends lost 6 bases and 3 bases respectively, with 9 bases between them. The CDR3 has 13 amino acids. The CDR3 DNA is TGTGCCAGCAGGCGGGACAGCTACAATGAGCAGTTCTTC. Amino acid sequence: CASRRDSYNEQFF.